The source of this T cell receptor (beta chain) is a study of cytomegalovirus exposure and HLA in healthy donors. Study outcomes and limitations: Prior analysis indicated that the majority of TCR beta V segments exhibited productivity approximately 90% or approximately 30% of the time.

Points on this clone: As yet, its antigen is unknown.

Looked up from germline, CDR1 is SEHNR and CDR2 is FQNEAQ (reference sequence). The CDR3 loop spans 15 amino acids. Trimming shortened V by 5 bases and J by 10 bases, and 23 bases separated the two germline ends. In the PCR, 60 Vbeta and 13 Jbeta primers were used. Repertoires were generated with immunoSEQ multiplex PCR, while TCRdb's copy carries only in-frame clones and drops some. The data show about 160,000 clones, more than 70% seen once. This TCR was recovered from a male donor in good health and CMV-seronegative. Material: PBMCs. V and J are TRBV7-9 and TRBJ1-2; possibly TRBD1 for D (6 bases). The CDR3 here is CASSRNTENRVPYTF. The CDR3 nucleotides are TGTGCCAGCAGCCGAAACACTGAGAACAGGGTCCCCTACACCTTC. The whole variable domain, filled in from reference TRBV7-9 and TRBJ1-2, reads DTGVSQNPRHKITKRGQNVTFRCDPISEHNRLYWYRQTLGQGPEFLTYFQNEAQLEKSRLLSDRFSAERPKGSFSTLEIQRTEQGDSAMYLCASSRNTENRVPYTFGSGTRLTVV.